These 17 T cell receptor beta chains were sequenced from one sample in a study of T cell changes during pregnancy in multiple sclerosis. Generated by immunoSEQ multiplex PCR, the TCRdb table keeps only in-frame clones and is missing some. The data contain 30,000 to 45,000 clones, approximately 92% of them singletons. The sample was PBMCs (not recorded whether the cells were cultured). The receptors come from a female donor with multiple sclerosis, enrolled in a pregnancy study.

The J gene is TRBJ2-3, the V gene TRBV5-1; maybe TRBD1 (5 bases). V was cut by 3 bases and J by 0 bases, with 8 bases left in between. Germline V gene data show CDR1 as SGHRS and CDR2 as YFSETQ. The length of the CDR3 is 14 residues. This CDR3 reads CASSSRASTDTQYF. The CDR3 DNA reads TGCGCCAGCAGCTCCAGGGCGAGCACAGATACGCAGTATTTT.

CDR3 protein: CASSRGTSGYNEQFF. The CDR3 DNA follows: TGTGCCAGTAGTAGAGGGACTAGCGGTTACAATGAGCAGTTCTTC. This rearrangement joins TRBV19 to TRBJ2-1, with TRBD2 matching over 11 bases. Trimming took 4 bases from V and 4 from J; bases not matched to a gene: 3. Germline V gene data show CDR1 as LNHDA and CDR2 as SQIVND (reference sequence). The CDR3 contains 15 residues.

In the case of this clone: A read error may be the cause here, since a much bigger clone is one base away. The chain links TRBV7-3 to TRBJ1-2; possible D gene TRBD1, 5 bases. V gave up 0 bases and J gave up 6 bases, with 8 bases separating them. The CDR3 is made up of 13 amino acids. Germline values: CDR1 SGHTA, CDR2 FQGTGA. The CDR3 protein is CASSLTGVDGYTF. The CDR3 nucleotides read TGTGCCAGCAGCTTAACAGGGGTCGATGGCTACACCTTC.

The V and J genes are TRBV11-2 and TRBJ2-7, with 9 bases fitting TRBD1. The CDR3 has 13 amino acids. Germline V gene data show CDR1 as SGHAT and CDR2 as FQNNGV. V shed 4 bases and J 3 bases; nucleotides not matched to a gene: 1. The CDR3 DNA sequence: TGTGCCAGCAGCTCGGGACAGGGCTACGAGCAGTACTTC. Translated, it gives CASSSGQGYEQYF.

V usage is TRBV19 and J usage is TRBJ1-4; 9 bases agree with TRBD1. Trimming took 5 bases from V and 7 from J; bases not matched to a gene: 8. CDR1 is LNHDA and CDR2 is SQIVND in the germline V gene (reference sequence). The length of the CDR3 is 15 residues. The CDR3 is CASSGPGQGGEKLFF. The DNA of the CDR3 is TGTGCCAGTAGTGGACCGGGACAGGGTGGTGAAAAACTGTTTTTT.

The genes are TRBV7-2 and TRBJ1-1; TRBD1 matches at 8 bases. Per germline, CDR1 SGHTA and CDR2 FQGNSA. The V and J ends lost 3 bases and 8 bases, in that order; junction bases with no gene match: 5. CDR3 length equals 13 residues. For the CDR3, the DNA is TGTGCCAGCAGCTTCGCAGACAGGGGAGAAGCTTTCTTT. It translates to CASSFADRGEAFF. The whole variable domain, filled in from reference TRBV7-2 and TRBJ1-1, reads GAGVSQSPSNKVTEKGKDVELRCDPISGHTALYWYRQSLGQGLEFLIYFQGNSAPDKSGLPSDRFSAERTGGSVSTLTIQRTQQEDSAVYLCASSFADRGEAFFGQGTRLTVV.

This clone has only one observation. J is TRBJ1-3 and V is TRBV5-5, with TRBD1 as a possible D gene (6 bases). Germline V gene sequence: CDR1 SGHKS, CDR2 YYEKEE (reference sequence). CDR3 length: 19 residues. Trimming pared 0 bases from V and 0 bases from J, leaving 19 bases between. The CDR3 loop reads CASSLEGGRGQTSGNTIYF. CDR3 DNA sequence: TGTGCCAGCAGCTTGGAGGGCGGCAGGGGCCAAACCTCTGGAAACACCATATATTTT.

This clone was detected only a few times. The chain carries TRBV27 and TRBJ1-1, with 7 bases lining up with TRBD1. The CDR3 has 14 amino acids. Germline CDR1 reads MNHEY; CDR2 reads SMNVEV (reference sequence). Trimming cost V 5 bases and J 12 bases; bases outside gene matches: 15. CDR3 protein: CASSLLGGQRTTFF. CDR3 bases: TGTGCCAGCAGTCTCCTCGGGGGACAGAGGACGACTTTCTTT.

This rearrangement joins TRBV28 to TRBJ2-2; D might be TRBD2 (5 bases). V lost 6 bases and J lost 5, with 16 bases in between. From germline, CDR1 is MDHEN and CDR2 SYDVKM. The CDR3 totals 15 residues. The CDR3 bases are TGTGCCAGCAGGCCGACCGAGGGTCGGACCGGGGAGCTGTTTTTT. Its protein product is CASRPTEGRTGELFF.

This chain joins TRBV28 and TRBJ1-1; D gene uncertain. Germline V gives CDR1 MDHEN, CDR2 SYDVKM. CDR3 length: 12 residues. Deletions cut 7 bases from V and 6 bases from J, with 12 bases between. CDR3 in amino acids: CASNRDYAEAFF. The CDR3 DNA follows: TGTGCCAGCAATCGGGATTACGCTGAAGCTTTCTTT.

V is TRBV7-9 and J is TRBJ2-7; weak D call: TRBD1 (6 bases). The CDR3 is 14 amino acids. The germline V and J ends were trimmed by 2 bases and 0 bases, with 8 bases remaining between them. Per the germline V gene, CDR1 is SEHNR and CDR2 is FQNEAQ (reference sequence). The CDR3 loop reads CASSLMGASYEQYF. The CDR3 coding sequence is TGTGCCAGCAGCTTAATGGGGGCCTCCTACGAGCAGTACTTC.

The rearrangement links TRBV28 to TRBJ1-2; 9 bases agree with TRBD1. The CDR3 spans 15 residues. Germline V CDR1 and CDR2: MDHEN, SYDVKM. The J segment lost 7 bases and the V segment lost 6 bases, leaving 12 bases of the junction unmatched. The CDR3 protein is CASSYQTGGEGGYTF. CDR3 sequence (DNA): TGTGCCAGCAGCTACCAGACAGGGGGGGAAGGTGGCTACACCTTC.

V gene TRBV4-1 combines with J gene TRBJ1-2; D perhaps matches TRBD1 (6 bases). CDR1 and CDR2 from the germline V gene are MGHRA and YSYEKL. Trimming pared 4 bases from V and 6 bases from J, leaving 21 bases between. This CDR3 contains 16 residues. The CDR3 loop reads CASSLVGAQGVNGYTF. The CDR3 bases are TGCGCCAGCAGCCTCGTCGGGGCACAGGGAGTAAATGGCTACACCTTC.

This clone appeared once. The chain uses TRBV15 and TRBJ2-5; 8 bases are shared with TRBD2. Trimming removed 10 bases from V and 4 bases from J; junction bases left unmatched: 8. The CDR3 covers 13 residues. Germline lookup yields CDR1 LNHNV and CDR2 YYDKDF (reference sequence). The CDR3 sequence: CAIKAGVGETQYF. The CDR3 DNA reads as TGTGCCATCAAAGCGGGAGTCGGAGAGACCCAGTACTTC.

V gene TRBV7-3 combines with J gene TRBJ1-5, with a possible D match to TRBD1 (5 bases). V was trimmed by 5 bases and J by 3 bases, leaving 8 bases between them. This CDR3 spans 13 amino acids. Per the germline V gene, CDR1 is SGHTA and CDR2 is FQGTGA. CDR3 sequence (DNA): TGTGCCAGCAGCGAACAGGCCAATCAGCCCCAGCATTTT. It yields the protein CASSEQANQPQHF.

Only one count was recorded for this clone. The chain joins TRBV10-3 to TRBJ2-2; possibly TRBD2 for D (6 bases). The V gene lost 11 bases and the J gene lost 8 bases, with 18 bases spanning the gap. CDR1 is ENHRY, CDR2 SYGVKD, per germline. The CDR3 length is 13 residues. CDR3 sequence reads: CALGEISGGELFF. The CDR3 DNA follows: TGTGCCCTCGGCGAAATAAGCGGGGGGGAGCTGTTTTTT.

The CDR3, as DNA: TGTGCCAGCAGTCCCCAGACTAACTCCTACAATGAGCAGTTCTTC. Amino acid sequence: CASSPQTNSYNEQFF. The chain uses TRBV28 and TRBJ2-1; weak D call: TRBD2 (5 bases). Germline V CDR1 and CDR2: MDHEN, SYDVKM. V was pared by 5 bases and J by 0 bases, with 11 bases between. The CDR3 loop spans 15 amino acids.